This T cell receptor (beta chain) was identified during a study of regulatory T cells in long-lasting Graves disease. This clonotype was recorded many times. The V gene's germline CDR1 is SGHAT and CDR2 FQNNGV. This CDR3 spans 11 amino acids. V lost 5 bases to trimming and J lost 6 bases, with 7 bases between them. In building TCR beta libraries, iRepertoire HTBI primers were used together with Arm-PCR of CDR3 regions. Each CDR3 protein is one row after TCRdb ran MiXCR on the multiplex PCR reads. This sample has 350,000 to 450,000 distinct CDR3 sequences, with under 15% found just once. Stated time point: newly diagnosed GD, antithyroid drugs for less than 3 months. After RNA was extracted from PBMCs, the TCR library was made from it. Another study also made use of these data, one on T cells in Graves' hyperthyroidism and ophthalmopathy. From that report: The study left out patients who had uncontrolled infection, other autoimmune disease, pregnancy or lactation.

The V call is TRBV11-2, the J call TRBJ2-5; no firm D call. This specimen was peripheral blood mononuclear cells (PBMCs), taken at new diagnosis, from a patient treated with antithyroid drugs. The sequence came from a woman in her twenties or thirties with Graves disease. The CDR3 loop is CASSAGQTQYF. The DNA of the CDR3 is TGTGCCAGCAGCGCCGGCCAGACCCAGTACTTC.